Below are 20 T cell receptor beta chains sequenced from a single sample in a study of vaccination effects on CD4 cells after COVID-19. Their cognate antigens are unknown. ViraFEST assay sequencing came after antigen-specific CD4+ T cells were expanded with viral peptide pools. Cultured cells yielded isolated CD4+ T cells after 10 days. Every participant took two doses of the BNT162b2 or mRNA-1273 vaccine. The data were produced by immunoSEQ multiplex PCR, yet TCRdb's version contains in-frame clones alone and is incomplete. Of around 65,000 clones listed, around 73% are singletons. Here the sequenced sample was CD4+ T cells from PBMCs cultured with HCoV-229E spike peptides, taken after COVID-19 vaccination. These receptors were taken from a human donor who received a COVID-19 vaccine.

The chain joins TRBV19 to TRBJ2-5; the D call may be TRBD1 or TRBD2 (5 bases each). The CDR3 spans 15 residues. Trimming removed 3 bases from V and 1 base from J, with 12 bases in between. Germline V gene lookup returns CDR1 LNHDA and CDR2 SQIVND (reference sequence). CDR3 coding DNA: TGTGCCAGTAGTATCCCCGGGACCGGCCAAGAGACCCAGTACTTC. Its translation: CASSIPGTGQETQYF. Using reference TRBV19 and TRBJ2-5 for the parts outside the CDR3, the full variable domain is DGGITQSPKYLFRKEGQNVTLSCEQNLNHDAMYWYRQDPGQGLRLIYYSQIVNDFQKGDIAEGYSVSREKKESFPLTVTSAQKNPTAFYLCASSIPGTGQETQYFGPGTRLLVL.

The rearrangement uses TRBV3-1 (or the pseudogene TRBV3-2) and TRBJ2-2; 11 nucleotides match TRBD2. The CDR3 consists of 17 residues. Germline V CDR1 and CDR2: LGHDT, YNNKEL (reference sequence). V gave up 3 bases and J gave up 0 bases; unmatched junction bases: 3. The CDR3, as DNA: TGTGCCAGCAGCCACCTAGCGGGGGGCGCGAACACCGGGGAGCTGTTTTTT. Encoded protein: CASSHLAGGANTGELFF.

The chain carries TRBV12-3 or TRBV12-4 and TRBJ2-2; weak D call: TRBD2 (6 bases). The CDR3 contains 13 residues. V was shortened by 6 bases and J by 8 bases, with 13 bases between the two germline ends. The CDR3 is CASRPRRGGELFF. The CDR3 DNA is TGTGCCAGCAGGCCCAGGAGGGGAGGGGAGCTGTTTTTT.

The CDR3 sequence is CASSEPEYTF. The CDR3 DNA reads as TGTGCCAGCAGTGAACCGGAGTACACCTTC. V usage is TRBV2 and J usage is TRBJ1-2; D not certain. Germline V gene data show CDR1 as SNHLY and CDR2 as FYNNEI. The length of the CDR3 is 10 residues. The V and J ends lost 2 bases and 11 bases respectively, with 6 bases between them.

The V and J genes are TRBV14 and TRBJ2-5; no clear D gene. With 0 bases removed from V and 2 bases from J, the gap between germline ends came to 7 bases. The CDR3 has 14 amino acids. Germline V lookup: CDR1 SGHDN, CDR2 FVKESK. CDR3 coding DNA: TGTGCCAGCAGCCAAGATTACTCTCAAGAGACCCAGTACTTC. This translates into CASSQDYSQETQYF.

The genes are TRBV28 and TRBJ1-1; 7 bases align to TRBD1. Germline CDR1 and CDR2: MDHEN and SYDVKM. The CDR3 extends over 13 amino acids. Losses at the gene ends were 4 bases for V and 7 bases for J; bases not matched to a gene: 6. The CDR3 coding sequence is TGTGCCAGCAGTTCCCTGACAGGGCTTGAAGCTTTCTTT. Protein product: CASSSLTGLEAFF.

The chain links TRBV18 to TRBJ1-5, with unresolved D. Germline CDR1 KGHSH, CDR2 LQKENI. Trimming took 1 base from V and 0 from J, leaving 7 bases between them. CDR3 length: 15 amino acids. The CDR3 DNA sequence: TGTGCCAGCTCACCACTAGGTACTAGCAATCAGCCCCAGCATTTT. It is translated as CASSPLGTSNQPQHF. The full variable domain, its missing parts supplied by reference TRBV18 and TRBJ1-5, is NAGVMQNPRHLVRRRGQEARLRCSPMKGHSHVYWYRQLPEEGLKFMVYLQKENIIDESGMPKERFSAEFPKEGPSILRIQQVVRGDSAAYFCASSPLGTSNQPQHFGDGTRLSIL.

The chain joins TRBV2 to TRBJ1-1, with 8 bases matching TRBD1. CDR3 size: 16 residues. From germline, CDR1 is SNHLY and CDR2 FYNNEI. The V gene end was trimmed by 2 bases and the J gene end by 1 base; junction bases not matched to a gene: 6. CDR3 region: CASSESPRGRNTEAFF. The CDR3 bases are TGTGCCAGCAGTGAATCCCCCAGGGGGCGGAACACTGAAGCTTTCTTT.

The gene calls are TRBV7-2 and TRBJ1-2; 9 bases fit TRBD1. This CDR3 region has 14 residues. In germline, CDR1 is SGHTA, CDR2 FQGNSA. Trimming at V came to 8 bases and at J to 4 bases, leaving 8 bases not matched to a gene. The CDR3 reads CASYRPTGGYGYTF. In DNA form, the CDR3 reads TGTGCCAGCTACCGACCGACAGGGGGCTATGGCTACACCTTC.

This chain connects TRBV9 to TRBJ1-2; D possibly corresponds to TRBD1 (5 bases). V was cut by 0 bases and J by 4 bases, with 13 bases left in between. Looked up from germline, CDR1 is SGDLS and CDR2 is YYNGEE. The CDR3 is 15 amino acids. The CDR3 DNA follows: TGTGCCAGCAGCGTAGTGGGAGGGCAGGGCTATGGCTACACCTTC. It specifies CASSVVGGQGYGYTF.

The chain is built from TRBV18 and TRBJ2-3; D remains ambiguous. The CDR3 length is 13 residues. V lost 4 bases and J 2 bases, leaving 7 bases between the germline ends. CDR1 is KGHSH, CDR2 LQKENI, per germline. The CDR3 DNA sequence: TGTGCCAGCTCACAGGCTCACACAGATACGCAGTATTTT. Amino acids: CASSQAHTDTQYF.

The chain is built from TRBV6-5 and TRBJ1-6, with D possibly matching TRBD1 (5 bases). The V gene's germline CDR1 is MNHEY and CDR2 SVGAGI. Deletions cut 1 base from V and 10 bases from J, with 11 bases between. The CDR3 totals 14 residues. The CDR3 sequence is CASSYLGAGSPLHF. The CDR3 bases are TGTGCCAGCAGTTACTTAGGGGCCGGCTCACCCCTCCACTTT.

This chain joins TRBV15 and TRBJ1-3; 10 nucleotides align to TRBD1. The ends lost 2 bases at V and 4 bases at J; junction bases unmatched: 8. The CDR3 loop spans 17 amino acids. Germline CDR1 is LNHNV and CDR2 is YYDKDF (reference sequence). CDR3 sequence reads: CATSRYRDRGPGNTIYF. In DNA form, the CDR3 reads TGTGCCACCAGCAGATACCGGGACAGGGGTCCGGGAAACACCATATATTTT. The variable domain in full, with the rest retrieved from reference TRBV15 and TRBJ1-3, is DAMVIQNPRYQVTQFGKPVTLSCSQTLNHNVMYWYQQKSSQAPKLLFHYYDKDFNNEADTPDNFQSRRPNTSFCFLDIRSPGLGDTAMYLCATSRYRDRGPGNTIYFGEGSWLTVV.

The chain uses TRBV25-1 and TRBJ1-6, with TRBD1 matching over 8 bases. J lost 10 bases, V lost 3 bases, and 8 bases had no gene match. The CDR3 spans 15 residues. From germline, CDR1 is MGHDK and CDR2 SYGVNS. The chain's CDR3 is CASSDRQGAFSPLHF. The CDR3 DNA follows: TGTGCCAGCAGTGATCGGCAGGGGGCGTTCTCACCCCTCCACTTT.

The rearrangement joins TRBV6-5 to TRBJ2-7, with TRBD2 as a possible D gene (6 bases). The CDR3 spans 13 residues. Germline V gene data show CDR1 as MNHEY and CDR2 as SVGAGI. Trimming cost V 6 bases and J 2 bases, with 11 bases left between them. The CDR3 loop is CASRGGVPYEQYV. Here the CDR3 DNA reads TGTGCCAGCAGAGGAGGGGTACCCTACGAGCAGTACGTC.

This chain uses TRBV5-1 with TRBJ2-5; D not certain. Germline values: CDR1 SGHRS, CDR2 YFSETQ. The CDR3 totals 16 residues. V shed 6 bases and J shed 2 bases, with 20 bases lying between them. CDR3 nucleotides: TGCGCCAGCACCGGTAGGAGCTATGTAAGGCAAGAGACCCAGTACTTC. It yields the protein CASTGRSYVRQETQYF.

The CDR3 here is CASSQGLAGGHNEQFF. CDR3 nucleotides: TGTGCCAGCAGCCAGGGACTAGCGGGGGGTCATAATGAGCAGTTCTTC. This chain connects TRBV9 to TRBJ2-1; 15 bases match TRBD2. The germline gives CDR1 SGDLS, CDR2 YYNGEE. The J segment lost 7 bases and the V segment lost 4 bases, leaving 6 bases of the junction unmatched. The CDR3 covers 16 residues. The variable domain in full, with the rest retrieved from reference TRBV9 and TRBJ2-1, is DSGVTQTPKHLITATGQRVTLRCSPRSGDLSVYWYQQSLDQGLQFLIQYYNGEERAKGNILERFSAQQFPDLHSELNLSSLELGDSALYFCASSQGLAGGHNEQFFGPGTRLTVL.

This clone was recorded a few times. The gene calls are TRBV14 and TRBJ2-1, with no clear D. The germline gives CDR1 SGHDN, CDR2 FVKESK. V was cut by 1 base and J by 6 bases, with 7 bases left in between. The CDR3 extends over 13 amino acids. The CDR3 loop reads CASSQVNSNEQFF. The CDR3 coding sequence is TGTGCCAGCAGCCAAGTAAATTCCAATGAGCAGTTCTTC.

The chain recombines TRBV19 with TRBJ2-1; 7 nucleotides agree with TRBD2. Germline CDR1 reads LNHDA; CDR2 reads SQIVND (reference sequence). V shed 6 bases and J 5 bases; nucleotides not matched to a gene: 10. This CDR3 is built from 15 residues. In DNA, the CDR3 is TGTGCCAGTAGCGCCAGGCGGGGGAACGACAATGAGCAGTTCTTC. This encodes CASSARRGNDNEQFF.

This chain links TRBV19 with TRBJ2-6; 8 bases are a match to TRBD1. The CDR3 sequence is 13 residues long. In germline, CDR1 is LNHDA, CDR2 SQIVND (reference sequence). Germline trimming cut 6 bases from V and 10 bases from J; bases unmatched to any gene: 5. CDR3 loop: CASRAGGANVLTF. The DNA of the CDR3 is TGTGCCAGTAGGGCAGGGGGCGCGAACGTCCTGACTTTC.